These 8 T cell receptor beta chains came from one sample sequenced in a study of OX40 agonist ivuxolimab in advanced cancers. Sequencing used immunoSEQ multiplex PCR; TCRdb keeps in-frame clones, though not all of them. Among some 99,000 clones, just under 85% were seen once, and the ten largest hold more than 1.1%. The sequenced sample was CD4+ or CD8+ T cells sorted from blood, obtained in a trial of the OX40 agonist ivuxolimab. The source of these receptors is an adult with an advanced solid tumor such as melanoma, head and neck, liver or kidney cancer.

The chain links TRBV30 to TRBJ2-3; TRBD2 matches 7 bases. J lost 6 bases, V lost 4 bases, and 19 bases had no gene match. Per germline, CDR1 GTSNPN and CDR2 SVGIG (reference sequence). The CDR3 runs 17 residues. CDR3 nucleotides: TGTGCCTGGACCGGGACCCAAGCTAGCGGCCAAACTGATACGCAGTATTTT. Translation: CAWTGTQASGQTDTQYF.

The V and J genes are TRBV29-1 and TRBJ2-5; D not certain. The CDR3 is made up of 12 amino acids. Per germline, CDR1 SQVTM and CDR2 ANQGSEA. Trimming left V 1 base short and J 5 bases short, with 8 bases between. Here the CDR3 DNA reads TGCAGCGTTGAAGGGGTTGGGGAGACCCAGTACTTC. Protein: CSVEGVGETQYF.

V usage is TRBV7-9 and J usage is TRBJ2-2; 7 bases fit TRBD1. Germline V CDR1 and CDR2: SEHNR, FQNEAQ (reference sequence). The CDR3 is 16 residues long. Unmatched junction bases numbered 8, after V lost 6 bases and J lost 1 base. CDR3 DNA: TGTGCCAGCAGACCCCACGGACAGGTGAACACCGGGGAGCTGTTTTTT. Translated: CASRPHGQVNTGELFF.

The V call is TRBV18, the J call TRBJ2-7, with D perhaps matching TRBD1 (5 bases). The CDR3 is made up of 14 amino acids. The germline V gene encodes CDR1 KGHSH and CDR2 LQKENI. V was trimmed by 0 bases and J by 6 bases, leaving 12 bases between them. The CDR3 DNA reads TGTGCCAGCTCACCACCGAGCAGGGTCAGCGAGCAGTACTTC. This gives the protein CASSPPSRVSEQYF.

The rearrangement links TRBV19 to TRBJ2-1, with a tentative D call TRBD2 (6 bases). Germline assignment: CDR1 LNHDA and CDR2 SQIVND (reference sequence). The CDR3 is 13 residues long. Trimming took off 7 bases at V and 2 bases at J, with 9 bases between the two ends. CDR3 sequence reads: CASKPGAYNEQFF. Here the CDR3 DNA reads TGTGCCAGTAAACCGGGGGCCTACAATGAGCAGTTCTTC.

The chain carries TRBV15 and TRBJ2-7; D possibly corresponds to TRBD2 (5 bases). Germline CDR1 is LNHNV and CDR2 is YYDKDF (reference sequence). The CDR3 contains 14 residues. The V end was cut by 5 bases, the J end by 7 bases, with 18 bases between. The CDR3 loop is CATSSRDTHREQYF. CDR3 coding DNA: TGTGCCACCAGCTCCCGGGATACCCATCGGGAGCAGTACTTC. The variable domain in full, with the rest retrieved from reference TRBV15 and TRBJ2-7, is DAMVIQNPRYQVTQFGKPVTLSCSQTLNHNVMYWYQQKSSQAPKLLFHYYDKDFNNEADTPDNFQSRRPNTSFCFLDIRSPGLGDTAMYLCATSSRDTHREQYFGPGTRLTVT.

This chain connects TRBV6-4 to TRBJ1-2; D remains unclear. The CDR3 consists of 16 residues. Germline assignment: CDR1 MRHNA and CDR2 SNTAGT. V was shortened by 4 bases and J by 7 bases, with 22 bases between the two germline ends. In DNA form, the CDR3 reads TGTGCCAGCAGTGCCCAGAGTACAGTTCGGTCCACTGGCTACACCTTC. Its protein product is CASSAQSTVRSTGYTF.

This chain uses TRBV5-1 with TRBJ2-2; 10 bases are shared with TRBD1. The CDR3 contains 15 residues. V dropped 1 base and J dropped 4; count of bases not matched to a gene: 1. The germline V gene has CDR1 SGHRS and CDR2 YFSETQ. The CDR3 region is CASSLRQGATGELFF. The CDR3 DNA follows: TGCGCCAGCAGCTTGAGACAGGGGGCCACCGGGGAGCTGTTTTTT. Based on the CDR3 plus reference TRBV5-1 and TRBJ2-2, the full variable domain is KAGVTQTPRYLIKTRGQQVTLSCSPISGHRSVSWYQQTPGQGLQFLFEYFSETQRNKGNFPGRFSGRQFSNSRSEMNVSTLELGDSALYLCASSLRQGATGELFFGEGSRLTVL.